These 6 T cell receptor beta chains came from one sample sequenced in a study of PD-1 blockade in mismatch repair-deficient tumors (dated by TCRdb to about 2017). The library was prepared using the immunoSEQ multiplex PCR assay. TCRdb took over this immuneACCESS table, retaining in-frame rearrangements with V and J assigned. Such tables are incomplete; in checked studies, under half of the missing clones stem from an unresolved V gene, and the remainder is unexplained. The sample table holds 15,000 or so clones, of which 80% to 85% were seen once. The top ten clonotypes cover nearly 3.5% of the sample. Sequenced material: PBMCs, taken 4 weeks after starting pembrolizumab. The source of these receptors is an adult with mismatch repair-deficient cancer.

The DNA of the CDR3 is TGTGCTAGTGGTTTGGCCCTCCTAGCGGGAGGAGAGAATGAGCAGTTCTTC. It yields the protein CASGLALLAGGENEQFF. V is TRBV12-5 and J is TRBJ2-1, with 11 bases matching TRBD2. The germline gives CDR1 LGHNT, CDR2 FRNRAP. Germline trimming cut 1 base from V and 7 bases from J; bases unmatched to any gene: 9. CDR3 length equals 17 residues.

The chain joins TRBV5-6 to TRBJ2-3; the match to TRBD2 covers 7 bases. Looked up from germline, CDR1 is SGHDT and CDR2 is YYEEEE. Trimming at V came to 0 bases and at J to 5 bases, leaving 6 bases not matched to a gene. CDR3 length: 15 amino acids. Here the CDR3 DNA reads TGTGCCAGCAGCTTGGGGGAACGGGGGGAAGATACGCAGTATTTT. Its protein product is CASSLGERGEDTQYF.

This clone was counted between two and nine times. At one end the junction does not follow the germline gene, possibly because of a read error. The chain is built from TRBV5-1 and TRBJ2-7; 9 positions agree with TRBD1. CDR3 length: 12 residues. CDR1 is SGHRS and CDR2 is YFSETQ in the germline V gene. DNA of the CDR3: TGCGCCAGCAGGGAGGACAGGGGTTTTTTGTTCTTC. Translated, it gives CASREDRGFLFF.

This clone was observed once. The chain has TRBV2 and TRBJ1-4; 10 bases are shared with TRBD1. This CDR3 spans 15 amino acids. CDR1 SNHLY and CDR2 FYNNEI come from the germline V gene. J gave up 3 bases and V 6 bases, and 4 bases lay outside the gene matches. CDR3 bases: TGTGCCAGCAGCCGGGACAGGGGTCCTAATGAAAAACTGTTTTTT. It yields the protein CASSRDRGPNEKLFF.

CDR3 sequence: CASSLTSGILEGNEQFF. The CDR3 DNA follows: TGTGCCAGCAGTTTAACTAGCGGGATTCTCGAGGGGAATGAGCAGTTCTTC. The chain recombines TRBV28 with TRBJ2-1, with 10 nucleotides matching TRBD2. CDR3 length equals 17 residues. V lost 2 bases, J lost 7 bases, and 11 bases stayed unmatched. The V gene's germline CDR1 is MDHEN and CDR2 SYDVKM.

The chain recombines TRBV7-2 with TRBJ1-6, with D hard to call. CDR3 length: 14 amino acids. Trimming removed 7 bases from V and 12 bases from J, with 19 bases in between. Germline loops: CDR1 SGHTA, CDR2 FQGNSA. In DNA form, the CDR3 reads TGTGCCAGCAACGACTCAGCTAGGCAAAAACCCCTCCACTTT. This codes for CASNDSARQKPLHF.